This T cell receptor (beta chain) is drawn from a study of T cell responses to AZD1222 COVID-19 vaccine. Whole-study context: Pooling of second doses given at about 4 or about 12 weeks was done. Findings and caveats of the study: An increase in Spike-specific TCR breadth and depth was observed after two AZD1222 doses. There were vaccine-associated CD4 TCRs across spike, dominant at 160-218 and 743-854. The reported proportion of spike-specific TCRs targeting unmutated variant regions was nearly half.

A remark on this clone: Its antigen is unknown.

Germline CDR1 and CDR2: SGHTA and FQGNSA. V lost 7 bases and J 3 bases, leaving 10 bases between the germline ends. The CDR3 runs to 12 residues. The repertoire was sequenced with immunoSEQ multiplex PCR; TCRdb's copy has only in-frame clones and lacks some. Here the sample spans approximately 100,000 clones, 87% being singletons. This TCR came from an adult in good health. The sequenced sample was peripheral blood, obtained on day 0 of AZD1222 vaccination. This chain links TRBV7-2 with TRBJ2-7; D ambiguous. The CDR3 sequence is CASTRRGYEQYF. CDR3 in DNA: TGTGCCAGCACTAGGAGAGGCTACGAGCAGTACTTC.